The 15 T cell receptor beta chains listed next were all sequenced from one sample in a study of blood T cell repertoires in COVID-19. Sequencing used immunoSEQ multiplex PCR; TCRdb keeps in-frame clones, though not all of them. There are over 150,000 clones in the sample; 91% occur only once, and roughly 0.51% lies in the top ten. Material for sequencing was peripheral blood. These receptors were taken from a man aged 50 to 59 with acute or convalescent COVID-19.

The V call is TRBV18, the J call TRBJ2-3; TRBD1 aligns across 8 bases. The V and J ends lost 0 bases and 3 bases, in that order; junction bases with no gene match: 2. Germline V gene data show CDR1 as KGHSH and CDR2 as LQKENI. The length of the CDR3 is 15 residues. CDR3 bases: TGTGCCAGCTCACCACCGGGACAGGATACAGATACGCAGTATTTT. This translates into CASSPPGQDTDTQYF.

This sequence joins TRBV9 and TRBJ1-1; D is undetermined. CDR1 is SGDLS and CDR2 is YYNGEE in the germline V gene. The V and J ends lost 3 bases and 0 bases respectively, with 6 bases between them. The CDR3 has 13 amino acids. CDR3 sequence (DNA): TGTGCCAGCAGCGCAGATATGAACACTGAAGCTTTCTTT. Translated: CASSADMNTEAFF. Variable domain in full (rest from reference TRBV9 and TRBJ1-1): DSGVTQTPKHLITATGQRVTLRCSPRSGDLSVYWYQQSLDQGLQFLIQYYNGEERAKGNILERFSAQQFPDLHSELNLSSLELGDSALYFCASSADMNTEAFFGQGTRLTVV.

The CDR3 DNA reads TGTGCCACCAGCTCTCGGGACAGGGTTTACTATGGCTACACCTTC. Translation gives CATSSRDRVYYGYTF. The rearrangement joins TRBV15 to TRBJ1-2, with TRBD1 matching 9 bases. Germline V CDR1 and CDR2: LNHNV, YYDKDF (reference sequence). Trimming took 5 bases from V and 3 from J; bases not matched to a gene: 7. This CDR3 has 15 amino acids.

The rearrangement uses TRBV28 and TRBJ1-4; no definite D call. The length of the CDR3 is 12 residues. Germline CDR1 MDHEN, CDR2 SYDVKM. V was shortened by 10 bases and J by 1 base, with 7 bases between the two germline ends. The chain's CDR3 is CATRLTNEKLFF. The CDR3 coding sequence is TGTGCCACCCGACTAACTAATGAAAAACTGTTTTTT.

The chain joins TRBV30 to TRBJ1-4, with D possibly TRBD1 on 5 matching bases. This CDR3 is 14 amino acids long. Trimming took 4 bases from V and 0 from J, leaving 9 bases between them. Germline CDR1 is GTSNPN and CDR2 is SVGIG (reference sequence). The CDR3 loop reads CAWNLQATNEKLFF. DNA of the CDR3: TGTGCCTGGAACCTACAGGCAACTAATGAAAAACTGTTTTTT.

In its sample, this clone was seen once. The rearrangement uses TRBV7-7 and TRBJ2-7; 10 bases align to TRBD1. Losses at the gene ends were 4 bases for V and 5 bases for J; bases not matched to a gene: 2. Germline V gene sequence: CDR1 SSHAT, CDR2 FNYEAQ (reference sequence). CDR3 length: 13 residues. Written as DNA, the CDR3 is TGTGCCAGCAGCTACGGGACAGGGGACGAGCAGTACTTC. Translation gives CASSYGTGDEQYF.

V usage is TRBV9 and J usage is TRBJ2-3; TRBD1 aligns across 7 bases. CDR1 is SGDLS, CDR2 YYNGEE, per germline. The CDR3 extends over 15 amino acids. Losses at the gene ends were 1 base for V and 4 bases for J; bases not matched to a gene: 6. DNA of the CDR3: TGTGCCAGCAGCGTAAGGGGGCAGGGGGCAGATACGCAGTATTTT. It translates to CASSVRGQGADTQYF.

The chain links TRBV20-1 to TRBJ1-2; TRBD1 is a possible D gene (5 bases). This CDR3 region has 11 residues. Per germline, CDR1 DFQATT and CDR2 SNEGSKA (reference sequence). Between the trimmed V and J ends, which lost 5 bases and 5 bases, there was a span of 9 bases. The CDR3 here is CSASDRYGYTF. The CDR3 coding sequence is TGCAGTGCTTCCGACAGATATGGCTACACCTTC.

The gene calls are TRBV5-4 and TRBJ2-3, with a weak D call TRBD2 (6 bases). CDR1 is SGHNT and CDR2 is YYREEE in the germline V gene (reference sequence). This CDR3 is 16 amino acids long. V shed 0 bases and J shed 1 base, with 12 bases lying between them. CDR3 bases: TGTGCCAGCAGCTTGGTACCGACGGGGGGCACAGATACGCAGTATTTT. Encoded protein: CASSLVPTGGTDTQYF. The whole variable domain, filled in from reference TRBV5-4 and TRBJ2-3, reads ETGVTQSPTHLIKTRGQQVTLRCSSQSGHNTVSWYQQALGQGPQFIFQYYREEENGRGNFPPRFSGLQFPNYSSELNVNALELDDSALYLCASSLVPTGGTDTQYFGPGTRLTVL.

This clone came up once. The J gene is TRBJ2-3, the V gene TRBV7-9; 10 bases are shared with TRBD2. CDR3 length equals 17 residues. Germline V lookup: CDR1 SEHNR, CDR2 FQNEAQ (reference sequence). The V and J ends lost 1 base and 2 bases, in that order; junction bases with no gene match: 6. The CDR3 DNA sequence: TGTGCCAGCAGCTTAGAGCGGGGGGGTAACCCCACAGATACGCAGTATTTT. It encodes CASSLERGGNPTDTQYF.

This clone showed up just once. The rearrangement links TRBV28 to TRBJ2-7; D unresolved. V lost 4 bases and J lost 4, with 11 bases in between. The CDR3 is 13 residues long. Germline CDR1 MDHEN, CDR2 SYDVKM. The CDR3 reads CASSSFVIYEQYF. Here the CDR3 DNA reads TGTGCCAGCAGTTCCTTCGTAATATACGAGCAGTACTTC.

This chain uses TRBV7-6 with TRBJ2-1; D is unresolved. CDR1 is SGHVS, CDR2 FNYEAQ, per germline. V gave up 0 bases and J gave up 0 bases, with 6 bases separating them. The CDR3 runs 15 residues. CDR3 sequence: CASSLASSSYNEQFF. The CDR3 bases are TGTGCCAGCAGCTTAGCTAGCAGCTCCTACAATGAGCAGTTCTTC.

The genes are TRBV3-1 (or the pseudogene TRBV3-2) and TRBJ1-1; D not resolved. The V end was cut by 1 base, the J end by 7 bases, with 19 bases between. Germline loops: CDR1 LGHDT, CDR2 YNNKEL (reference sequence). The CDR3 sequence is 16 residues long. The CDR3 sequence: CASSQVYDLSVGEAFF. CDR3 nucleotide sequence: TGTGCCAGCAGCCAAGTGTACGACTTGAGTGTTGGTGAAGCTTTCTTT.

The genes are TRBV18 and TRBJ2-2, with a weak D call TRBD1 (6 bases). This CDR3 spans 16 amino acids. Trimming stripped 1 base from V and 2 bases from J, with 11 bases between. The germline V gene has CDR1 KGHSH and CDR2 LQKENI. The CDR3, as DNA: TGTGCCAGCTCACCACGGCAGGGGTTAAACACCGGGGAGCTGTTTTTT. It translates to CASSPRQGLNTGELFF.

The CDR3 sequence is CASSDAGAGNTIYF. DNA of the CDR3: TGTGCCAGCAGTGATGCAGGGGCTGGAAACACCATATATTTT. The chain carries TRBV2 and TRBJ1-3, with D perhaps TRBD1 (6 bases). The CDR3 is 14 amino acids. In germline, CDR1 is SNHLY, CDR2 FYNNEI. V lost 3 bases to trimming and J lost 2 bases, with 8 bases between them.